This T cell receptor beta chain was sequenced in a study of blood T cell repertoires in COVID-19. Turning to the study itself: T cells, B-cell-depleted T cells, or PBMCs supplied cDNA or gDNA.

Recruits, aged about 18 to 95 years, lived in around 24 US areas. Germline CDR1 and CDR2: GTSNPN and SVGIG (reference sequence). CDR3 length: 11 amino acids. Trimming took off 7 bases at V and 4 bases at J, with 8 bases between the two ends. Clones were read by immunoSEQ multiplex PCR, and TCRdb kept only the in-frame ones, dropping some. The top ten clones hold approximately 1.5% of a sample with a few hundred thousand clones, 90% of them seen once. The V gene is TRBV30, the J gene TRBJ1-3; no clear D. Sequencing was performed on PBMCs or T cells enriched from blood (not recorded which). This receptor was taken from a woman between 18 and 29 years old with acute COVID-19. For the CDR3, the DNA is TGTGCCTCTGAGCTCGGAAACACCATATATTTT. This encodes CASELGNTIYF.